The 32 T cell receptor beta chains reported below all come from one sample, sequenced in a study of a mutant IDH1 vaccine in newly diagnosed glioma. These receptors lack a known antigen. Time point noted: week 5, during vaccination. Topical imiquimod was applied with each vaccine dose, which held 300 ug of mutant IDH1 20-mer peptide. The assay was immunoSEQ multiplex PCR, and TCRdb's table has in-frame clones only and misses some. Of approximately 80,000 clones listed, 90% to 95% are singletons. Sequenced material: PBMCs, taken from a glioma patient whose treatment included an IDH1 peptide vaccine. The source of these receptors is a woman in her 50s with glioma.

CDR3 nucleotide sequence: TGTGCCAGCAGCCCCCGAGGACGGGCCTACGAGCAGTACTTC. Translating it yields CASSPRGRAYEQYF. V and J are TRBV5-6 and TRBJ2-7; D call uncertain. This CDR3 is 14 amino acids long. Germline V gene data show CDR1 as SGHDT and CDR2 as YYEEEE. V was trimmed by 4 bases and J by 2 bases, leaving 13 bases between them.

The DNA of the CDR3 is TGTGCCAGCAGGGGACTAGCGGGAGGGGGCTACAATGAGCAGTTCTTC. It translates to CASRGLAGGGYNEQFF. The V and J genes are TRBV27 and TRBJ2-1; TRBD2 agrees at 16 bases. V trimming: 6 bases; J trimming: 3 bases; junction bases outside the gene matches: 2. The CDR3 spans 16 residues. Germline-derived CDR1 and CDR2 are MNHEY and SMNVEV (reference sequence).

The chain recombines TRBV19 with TRBJ2-1; 12 bases line up with TRBD2. The CDR3 has 15 residues. V was clipped by 4 bases and J by 6 bases; unmatched bases: 4. Germline V lookup: CDR1 LNHDA, CDR2 SQIVND (reference sequence). The CDR3 DNA sequence: TGTGCCAGTAGTAGGGGGACTAGCGGGCCCAATGAGCAGTTCTTC. This sequence encodes CASSRGTSGPNEQFF. Full variable domain (remainder filled in from reference TRBV19 and TRBJ2-1): DGGITQSPKYLFRKEGQNVTLSCEQNLNHDAMYWYRQDPGQGLRLIYYSQIVNDFQKGDIAEGYSVSREKKESFPLTVTSAQKNPTAFYLCASSRGTSGPNEQFFGPGTRLTVL.

CDR3 amino acids: CAWSGRGNGNQPQHF. CDR3 coding DNA: TGTGCCTGGAGTGGAAGAGGGAACGGCAATCAGCCCCAGCATTTT. The chain joins TRBV30 to TRBJ1-5; D gene unclear. Trimming stripped 1 base from V and 2 bases from J, with 12 bases between. The CDR3 loop spans 15 amino acids. The germline CDR1 and CDR2 sequences are GTSNPN and SVGIG (reference sequence).

The V call is TRBV7-3, the J call TRBJ2-1, with 10 bases that match TRBD2. With 5 bases clipped from V and 9 bases from J, the junction kept 13 bases outside the gene matches. CDR1 and CDR2 from the germline V gene are SGHTA and FQGTGA. There are 16 residues in the CDR3. The DNA of the CDR3 is TGTGCCAGCAGCCCCCAGGGAGCGGGGGGGCGGAGTGAGCAGTTCTTC. Translated, it gives CASSPQGAGGRSEQFF.

The chain employs TRBV27 and TRBJ2-7; 8 positions match TRBD1. Germline CDR1 and CDR2: MNHEY and SMNVEV (reference sequence). The V gene end was trimmed by 0 bases and the J gene end by 3 bases; junction bases not matched to a gene: 7. This CDR3 contains 16 residues. CDR3 sequence: CASSLSPGTGFYEQYF. CDR3 DNA sequence: TGTGCCAGCAGTTTATCGCCGGGGACAGGATTCTACGAGCAGTACTTC.

The genes are TRBV5-4 and TRBJ2-3, with D perhaps TRBD1 (6 bases). The CDR3 is 14 residues long. Trimming removed 3 bases from V and 4 bases from J, with 12 bases in between. CDR1 is SGHNT and CDR2 is YYREEE in the germline V gene (reference sequence). The CDR3 nucleotides read TGTGCCAGCAGCTCGTACAGGGAACCAGATACGCAGTATTTT. Encoded protein: CASSSYREPDTQYF.

The chain uses TRBV4-1 and TRBJ2-7, with 10 positions matching TRBD1. V lost 0 bases and J lost 4; bases outside the gene matches: 6. The V gene's germline CDR1 is MGHRA and CDR2 YSYEKL. This CDR3 comprises 16 residues. Here the CDR3 DNA reads TGCGCCAGCAGCCAAGATCCGGGACAGGGGTTTTACGAGCAGTACTTC. This sequence encodes CASSQDPGQGFYEQYF.

The chain combines TRBV5-4 with TRBJ2-1; the match to TRBD2 covers 10 bases. CDR3 length: 14 amino acids. The germline CDR1 and CDR2 sequences are SGHNT and YYREEE (reference sequence). With 5 bases clipped from V and 11 bases from J, the junction kept 10 bases outside the gene matches. CDR3 protein: CASSFLAGEGKQFF. CDR3 nucleotide sequence: TGTGCCAGCAGTTTCCTAGCGGGAGAGGGTAAGCAGTTCTTC.

The rearrangement links TRBV2 to TRBJ1-3; D is uncertain. The CDR3 is made up of 14 amino acids. V was trimmed by 4 bases and J by 4 bases, leaving 11 bases between them. The V gene's germline CDR1 is SNHLY and CDR2 FYNNEI. This chain's CDR3 is CASSGDGYGNTIYF. The CDR3 DNA follows: TGTGCCAGCAGTGGCGACGGGTACGGAAACACCATATATTTT.

This clone turned up a few times. The V gene is TRBV18, the J gene TRBJ2-7; D is perhaps TRBD1 (6 bases). From germline, CDR1 is KGHSH and CDR2 LQKENI. V was shortened by 1 base and J by 0 bases, with 7 bases between the two germline ends. The CDR3 loop spans 14 amino acids. The CDR3 coding sequence is TGTGCCAGCTCACCACGACAGGACTCCTACGAGCAGTACTTC. The encoded protein is CASSPRQDSYEQYF. Full variable domain (missing parts from reference TRBV18 and TRBJ2-7): NAGVMQNPRHLVRRRGQEARLRCSPMKGHSHVYWYRQLPEEGLKFMVYLQKENIIDESGMPKERFSAEFPKEGPSILRIQQVVRGDSAAYFCASSPRQDSYEQYFGPGTRLTVT.

The J gene is TRBJ2-1, the V gene TRBV6-5; the D is unclear. Germline-derived CDR1 and CDR2 are MNHEY and SVGAGI. The CDR3 runs to 12 residues. V dropped 0 bases and J dropped 7 bases, with 4 bases sitting between them. In DNA form, the CDR3 reads TGTGCCAGCAGTTACTCGAAGAATGAGCAGTTCTTC. Its protein product is CASSYSKNEQFF.

J is TRBJ1-6 and V is TRBV5-5, with D perhaps TRBD1 (5 bases). Germline CDR1 and CDR2: SGHKS and YYEKEE (reference sequence). Trimming cost V 4 bases and J 7 bases, with 18 bases left between them. CDR3 size: 16 residues. CDR3: CASSPGPPWGNSPLHF. The CDR3 coding sequence is TGTGCCAGCAGCCCGGGACCGCCCTGGGGGAATTCACCCCTCCACTTT.

This clone was detected a few times. The chain couples TRBV19 to TRBJ2-1; 11 bases match TRBD2. Germline CDR1 LNHDA, CDR2 SQIVND (reference sequence). V gave up 6 bases and J gave up 9 bases; unmatched junction bases: 7. The CDR3 totals 14 residues. CDR3 DNA sequence: TGTGCCAGTAGAACGAGGACTAGCGGGCTTGAGCAGTTCTTC. Translated: CASRTRTSGLEQFF. The whole variable domain, filled in from reference TRBV19 and TRBJ2-1, reads DGGITQSPKYLFRKEGQNVTLSCEQNLNHDAMYWYRQDPGQGLRLIYYSQIVNDFQKGDIAEGYSVSREKKESFPLTVTSAQKNPTAFYLCASRTRTSGLEQFFGPGTRLTVL.

This chain uses TRBV19 with TRBJ1-5; D is unresolved. Trimming took off 1 base at V and 1 base at J, with 8 bases between the two ends. This CDR3 is 15 amino acids long. Looked up from germline, CDR1 is LNHDA and CDR2 is SQIVND (reference sequence). The CDR3 reads CASSIGQTSNQPQHF. The CDR3 bases are TGTGCCAGTAGTATAGGCCAGACGAGCAATCAGCCCCAGCATTTT.

This rearrangement joins TRBV6-1 to TRBJ2-1; D unresolved. This CDR3 is 13 amino acids long. Germline V gives CDR1 MNHNS, CDR2 SASEGT. The V end lost 2 bases, the J end lost 9 bases, and 11 bases lay between the germline ends. CDR3: CASSEWEALEQFF. The CDR3 region has the DNA TGTGCCAGCAGTGAATGGGAAGCGCTTGAGCAGTTCTTC.

V usage is TRBV7-9 and J usage is TRBJ1-4, with 8 bases aligning to TRBD1. Losses at the gene ends were 3 bases for V and 5 bases for J; bases not matched to a gene: 8. The CDR3 runs 16 residues. Germline CDR1 reads SEHNR; CDR2 reads FQNEAQ (reference sequence). The CDR3 sequence: CASSFADRVPNEKLFF. The DNA of the CDR3 is TGTGCCAGCAGCTTTGCGGACAGGGTACCCAATGAAAAACTGTTTTTT.

The V call is TRBV4-1, the J call TRBJ2-5, with 10 bases lining up with TRBD2. There are 16 residues in the CDR3. Germline V gene lookup returns CDR1 MGHRA and CDR2 YSYEKL. V shed 0 bases and J 2 bases; nucleotides not matched to a gene: 3. The CDR3 DNA reads TGCGCCAGCAGCCAAGAGGAAGCGGGAGGGCAAGAGACCCAGTACTTC. It encodes CASSQEEAGGQETQYF.

The V and J genes are TRBV27 and TRBJ2-5; D not certain. The CDR3 extends over 13 amino acids. The V end was cut by 5 bases, the J end by 2 bases, with 9 bases between. Per the germline V gene, CDR1 is MNHEY and CDR2 is SMNVEV (reference sequence). The CDR3: CASSQTQQETQYF. The CDR3 DNA follows: TGTGCCAGCAGTCAGACACAACAAGAGACCCAGTACTTC.

This sequence joins TRBV21-1 and TRBJ2-7; whether TRBD2, the table's D call, matches the DNA was not checked. TRBV21-1 is reported as a pseudogene. This CDR3 spans 12 amino acids. CDR3 coding DNA: TGTGCCACAAGCCTGATCCACTACGAGCAGTACTTC. This sequence encodes CATSLIHYEQYF.

The rearrangement links TRBV2 to TRBJ1-4; weak D call: TRBD1 (6 bases). V dropped 4 bases and J dropped 1 base, with 10 bases sitting between them. Looked up from germline, CDR1 is SNHLY and CDR2 is FYNNEI. This CDR3 contains 15 residues. This chain's CDR3 is CASSAQGLTNEKLFF. The CDR3 DNA sequence: TGTGCCAGCAGTGCCCAGGGGTTAACTAATGAAAAACTGTTTTTT.

The chain employs TRBV23-1 and TRBJ2-7; D possibly uses TRBD1 or TRBD2 (5 bases each). TRBV23-1 is flagged as an ORF with uncertain function. Trimming pared 4 bases from V and 0 bases from J, leaving 40 bases between. The CDR3 runs 24 residues. In DNA form, the CDR3 reads TGCGCCAGCAGTCGTACGCTCCGCCCAATGAGGGTAGTTATGGTTACAGGTAGCTCCTACGAGCAGTACTTC. This translates into CASSRTLRPMRVVMVTGSSYEQYF.

This clone is a singleton in its sample. This chain joins TRBV5-1 and TRBJ2-7; weak D call: TRBD2 (5 bases). The CDR3 loop spans 15 amino acids. Germline V CDR1 and CDR2: SGHRS, YFSETQ. Trimming stripped 1 base from V and 6 bases from J, with 17 bases between. Written as DNA, the CDR3 is TGCGCCAGCAGCTTGCAGGACGCGAGGGCGGGCGAGCAGTACTTC. It specifies CASSLQDARAGEQYF.

This sequence joins TRBV5-8 and TRBJ2-7, with TRBD1 matching 9 bases. CDR3 length: 15 residues. The V gene end was trimmed by 5 bases and the J gene end by 4 bases; junction bases not matched to a gene: 10. Germline CDR1 reads SGHTS; CDR2 reads YDEGEE. CDR3 loop: CASSLTGGSRYEQYF. The CDR3 DNA sequence: TGTGCCAGCAGTCTTACAGGGGGCTCTCGGTACGAGCAGTACTTC. Combining the CDR3 with reference TRBV5-8 and TRBJ2-7 gives the whole variable domain EAGVTQSPTHLIKTRGQQATLRCSPISGHTSVYWYQQALGLGLQFLLWYDEGEERNRGNFPPRFSGRQFPNYSSELNVNALELEDSALYLCASSLTGGSRYEQYFGPGTRLTVT.

The rearrangement links TRBV4-1 to TRBJ1-2; D unclear. CDR1 MGHRA and CDR2 YSYEKL come from the germline V gene. V was trimmed by 0 bases and J by 0 bases, leaving 11 bases between them. The CDR3 loop spans 16 amino acids. CDR3 protein: CASSQDQTITNYGYTF. The CDR3 DNA sequence: TGCGCCAGCAGCCAAGATCAGACCATCACTAACTATGGCTACACCTTC.

The chain uses TRBV29-1 and TRBJ2-3, with 7 bases fitting TRBD1. Losses at the gene ends were 5 bases for V and 4 bases for J; bases not matched to a gene: 3. This CDR3 comprises 12 residues. Germline V gene sequence: CDR1 SQVTM, CDR2 ANQGSEA. The CDR3 protein is CSVITGADTQYF. The CDR3 region has the DNA TGCAGCGTTATTACAGGGGCAGATACGCAGTATTTT.

The V and J genes are TRBV7-2 and TRBJ1-5, with D perhaps matching TRBD1 (6 bases). The germline V gene encodes CDR1 SGHTA and CDR2 FQGNSA. Trimming shortened V by 5 bases and J by 6 bases, and 17 bases separated the two germline ends. CDR3 size: 15 residues. CDR3 in DNA: TGTGCCAGCAGCGCAGCGGGAGGGGGTGGTCAGCCCCAGCATTTT. Translating gives CASSAAGGGGQPQHF.

The chain is built from TRBV28 and TRBJ1-5; 7 bases agree with TRBD1. Trimming removed 8 bases from V and 2 bases from J; junction bases left unmatched: 12. Looked up from germline, CDR1 is MDHEN and CDR2 is SYDVKM. This CDR3 has 16 residues. The CDR3 DNA reads as TGTGCCAGCCATATGAGGGGGCTGAATGGCAATCAGCCCCAGCATTTT. The encoded protein is CASHMRGLNGNQPQHF.

The chain's CDR3 is CASSLQGFKQYF. CDR3 bases: TGTGCCAGCAGCCTACAGGGGTTCAAGCAGTACTTC. The J gene is TRBJ2-7, the V gene TRBV6-6; 7 bases match TRBD1. This CDR3 contains 12 residues. The J segment lost 8 bases and the V segment lost 6 bases, leaving 7 bases of the junction unmatched. Looked up from germline, CDR1 is MNHNY and CDR2 is SVGAGI (reference sequence).

The count of this clone is one. This sequence joins TRBV11-2 and TRBJ2-1, with 10 bases aligning to TRBD2. The CDR3 consists of 18 residues. Germline V lookup: CDR1 SGHAT, CDR2 FQNNGV. V trimming: 0 bases; J trimming: 5 bases; junction bases outside the gene matches: 10. The CDR3 DNA reads as TGTGCCAGCAGCTTAGACTATAGCCTAGCGGGAGTTGACAATGAGCAGTTCTTC. Its protein is CASSLDYSLAGVDNEQFF.

The count of this clone is one. The rearrangement joins TRBV7-9 to TRBJ1-1; no firm D call. Germline-derived CDR1 and CDR2 are SEHNR and FQNEAQ (reference sequence). The CDR3 consists of 12 residues. The ends were cut back, 1 base at V and 11 bases at J, with 11 bases in the middle. The CDR3 DNA reads TGTGCCAGCAGCTTAGGGCATTCGGAGGCTTTCTTT. The encoded protein is CASSLGHSEAFF.

The chain carries TRBV5-4 and TRBJ1-4; D ambiguous. Trimming stripped 3 bases from V and 7 bases from J, with 13 bases between. Per the germline V gene, CDR1 is SGHNT and CDR2 is YYREEE (reference sequence). The CDR3 loop spans 14 amino acids. The CDR3 reads CASSSGRTAEKLFF. The CDR3 DNA reads TGTGCCAGCAGCTCGGGCCGCACTGCTGAAAAACTGTTTTTT.